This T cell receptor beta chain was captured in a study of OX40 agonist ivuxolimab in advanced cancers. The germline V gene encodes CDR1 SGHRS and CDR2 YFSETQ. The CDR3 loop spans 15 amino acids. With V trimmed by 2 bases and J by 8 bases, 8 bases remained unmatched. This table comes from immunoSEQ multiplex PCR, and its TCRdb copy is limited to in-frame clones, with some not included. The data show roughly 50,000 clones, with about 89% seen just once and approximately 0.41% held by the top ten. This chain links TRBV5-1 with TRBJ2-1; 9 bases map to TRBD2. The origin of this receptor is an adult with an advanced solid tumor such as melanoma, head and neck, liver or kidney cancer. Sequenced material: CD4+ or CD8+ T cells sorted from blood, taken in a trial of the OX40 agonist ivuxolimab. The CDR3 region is CASSLISGSVHEQFF. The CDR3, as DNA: TGCGCCAGCAGCTTAATTAGCGGGAGTGTTCATGAGCAGTTCTTC.